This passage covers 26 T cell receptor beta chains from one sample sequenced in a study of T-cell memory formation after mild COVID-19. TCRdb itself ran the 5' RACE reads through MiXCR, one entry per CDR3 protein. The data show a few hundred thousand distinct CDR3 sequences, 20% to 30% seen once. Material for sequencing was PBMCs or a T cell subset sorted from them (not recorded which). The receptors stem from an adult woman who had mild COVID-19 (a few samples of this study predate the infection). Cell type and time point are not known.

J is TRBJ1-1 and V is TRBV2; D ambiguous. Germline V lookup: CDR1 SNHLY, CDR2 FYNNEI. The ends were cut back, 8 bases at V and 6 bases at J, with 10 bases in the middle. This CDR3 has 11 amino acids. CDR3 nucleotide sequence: TGTGCCAGCCTAGGGAAGGCTGAAGCTTTCTTT. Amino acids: CASLGKAEAFF. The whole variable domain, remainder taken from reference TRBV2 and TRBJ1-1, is EPEVTQTPSHQVTQMGQEVILRCVPISNHLYFYWYRQILGQKVEFLVSFYNNEISEKSEIFDDQFSVERPDGSNFTLKIRSTKLEDSAMYFCASLGKAEAFFGQGTRLTVV.

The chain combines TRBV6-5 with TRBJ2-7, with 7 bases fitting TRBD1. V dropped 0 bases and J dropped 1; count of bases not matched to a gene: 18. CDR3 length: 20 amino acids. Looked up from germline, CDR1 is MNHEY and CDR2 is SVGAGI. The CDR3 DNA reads TGTGCCAGCAGTTACTCCCAAAGACAGGGACCGGGCGAGAGTTCCTACGAGCAGTACTTC. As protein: CASSYSQRQGPGESSYEQYF.

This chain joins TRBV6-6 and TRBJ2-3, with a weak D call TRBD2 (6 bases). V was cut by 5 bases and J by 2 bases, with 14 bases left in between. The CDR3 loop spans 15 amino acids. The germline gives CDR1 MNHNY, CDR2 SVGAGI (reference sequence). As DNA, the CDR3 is TGTGCCAGCAGTCAGGGAGGATCCCCCACAGATACGCAGTATTTT. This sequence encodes CASSQGGSPTDTQYF.

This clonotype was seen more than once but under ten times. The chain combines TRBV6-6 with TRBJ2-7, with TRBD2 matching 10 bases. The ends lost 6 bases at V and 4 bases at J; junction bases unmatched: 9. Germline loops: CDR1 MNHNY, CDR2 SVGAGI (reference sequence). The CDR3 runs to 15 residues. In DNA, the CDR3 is TGTGCCAGCAGGAACCCGGGACTAGCGAGTTACGAGCAGTACTTC. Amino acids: CASRNPGLASYEQYF.

CDR3 region: CATSDLRAGDGYTF. In DNA, the CDR3 is TGTGCCACCAGTGATTTGCGGGCAGGGGACGGCTACACCTTC. The gene calls are TRBV24-1 and TRBJ1-2; D possibly corresponds to TRBD1 (6 bases). V was cut by 0 bases and J by 8 bases, with 12 bases left in between. Germline CDR1 and CDR2: KGHDR and SFDVKD. CDR3 length equals 14 residues.

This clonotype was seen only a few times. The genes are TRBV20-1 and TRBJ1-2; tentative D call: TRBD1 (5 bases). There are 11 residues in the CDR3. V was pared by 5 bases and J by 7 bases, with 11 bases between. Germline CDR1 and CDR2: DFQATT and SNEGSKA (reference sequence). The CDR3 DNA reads TGCAGTGCTCGGACATCCGGTGGCTACACCTTC. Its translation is CSARTSGGYTF.

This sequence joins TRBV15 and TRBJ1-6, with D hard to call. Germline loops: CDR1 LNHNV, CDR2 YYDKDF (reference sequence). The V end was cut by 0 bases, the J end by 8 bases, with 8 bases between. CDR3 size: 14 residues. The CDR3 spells CATSRDDVDSPLHF. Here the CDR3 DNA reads TGTGCCACCAGCAGAGATGACGTGGATTCACCCCTCCACTTT.

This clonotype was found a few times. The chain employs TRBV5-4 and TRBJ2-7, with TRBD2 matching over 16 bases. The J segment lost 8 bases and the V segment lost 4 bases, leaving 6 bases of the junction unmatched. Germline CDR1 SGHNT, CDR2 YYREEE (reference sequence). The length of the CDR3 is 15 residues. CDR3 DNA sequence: TGTGCCAGCAGCCCCGGGACTAGCGGGAGGGCGAAGCAGTACTTC. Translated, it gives CASSPGTSGRAKQYF.

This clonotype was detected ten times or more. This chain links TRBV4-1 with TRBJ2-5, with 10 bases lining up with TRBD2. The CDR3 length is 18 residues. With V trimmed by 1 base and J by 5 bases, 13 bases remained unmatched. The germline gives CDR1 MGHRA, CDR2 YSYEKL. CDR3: CASSQGISSGGSRETQYF. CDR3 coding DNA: TGCGCCAGCAGCCAAGGGATTTCTAGCGGGGGTTCGAGGGAGACCCAGTACTTC.

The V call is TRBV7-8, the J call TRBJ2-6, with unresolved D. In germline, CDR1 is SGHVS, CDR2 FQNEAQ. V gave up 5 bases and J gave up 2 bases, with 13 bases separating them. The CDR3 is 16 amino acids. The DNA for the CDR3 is TGTGCCAGCAGCAAAAGTCAGGTTGCTGGGGCCAACGTCCTGACTTTC. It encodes CASSKSQVAGANVLTF. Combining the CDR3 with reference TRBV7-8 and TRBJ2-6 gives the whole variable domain GAGVSQSPRYKVAKRGQDVALRCDPISGHVSLFWYQQALGQGPEFLTYFQNEAQLDKSGLPSDRFFAERPEGSVSTLKIQRTQQEDSAVYLCASSKSQVAGANVLTFGAGSRLTVL.

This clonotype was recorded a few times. The CDR3, as DNA: TGTGCCAGCAGCTTAGCGACGGGGTGGGGAGCCGGGGAGACCCAGTACTTC. Residues: CASSLATGWGAGETQYF. The gene calls are TRBV7-7 and TRBJ2-5; a weak D match, TRBD2 (5 bases). The CDR3 totals 17 residues. Looked up from germline, CDR1 is SSHAT and CDR2 is FNYEAQ (reference sequence). The V end was cut by 0 bases, the J end by 5 bases, with 19 bases between. The whole variable domain, filled in from reference TRBV7-7 and TRBJ2-5, reads GAGVSQSPRYKVTKRGQDVTLRCDPISSHATLYWYQQALGQGPEFLTYFNYEAQPDKSGLPSDRFSAERPEGSISTLTIQRTEQRDSAMYRCASSLATGWGAGETQYFGPGTRLLVL.

The CDR3 is CASSTGGWNTEAFF. CDR3 nucleotides: TGTGCCAGCAGCACAGGAGGATGGAACACTGAAGCTTTCTTT. The rearrangement joins TRBV6-2 or TRBV6-3 to TRBJ1-1, with a possible D match to TRBD1 (5 bases). With 6 bases removed from V and 1 base from J, the gap between germline ends came to 12 bases. The CDR3 is 14 residues long. Germline values: CDR1 MNHEY, CDR2 SVGEGT.

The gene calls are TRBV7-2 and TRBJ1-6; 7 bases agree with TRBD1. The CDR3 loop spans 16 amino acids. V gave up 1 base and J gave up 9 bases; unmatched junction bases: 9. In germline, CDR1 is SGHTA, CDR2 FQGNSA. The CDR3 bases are TGTGCCAGCAGCTTAGTGGGAGGGGGCACGGGTTCACCCCTCCACTTT. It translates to CASSLVGGGTGSPLHF.

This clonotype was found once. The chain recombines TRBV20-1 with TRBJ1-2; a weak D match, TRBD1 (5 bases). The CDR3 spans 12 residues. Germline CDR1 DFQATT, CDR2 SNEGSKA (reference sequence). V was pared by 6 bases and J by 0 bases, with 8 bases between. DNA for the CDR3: TGCAGTGCCGCGACAGCTAACTATGGCTACACCTTC. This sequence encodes CSAATANYGYTF.

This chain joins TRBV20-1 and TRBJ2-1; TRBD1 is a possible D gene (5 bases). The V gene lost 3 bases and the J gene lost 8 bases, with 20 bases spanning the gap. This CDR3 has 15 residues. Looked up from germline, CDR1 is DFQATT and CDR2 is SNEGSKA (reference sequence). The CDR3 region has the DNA TGCAGTGCTAGTCATGGGGCGTTCCCGGGTGATGAGCAGTTCTTC. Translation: CSASHGAFPGDEQFF.

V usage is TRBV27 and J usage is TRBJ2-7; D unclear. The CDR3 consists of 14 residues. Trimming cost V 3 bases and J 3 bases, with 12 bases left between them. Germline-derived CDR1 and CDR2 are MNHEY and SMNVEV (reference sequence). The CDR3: CASSFKGASYEQYF. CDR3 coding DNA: TGTGCCAGCAGTTTCAAAGGTGCCAGCTACGAGCAGTACTTC.

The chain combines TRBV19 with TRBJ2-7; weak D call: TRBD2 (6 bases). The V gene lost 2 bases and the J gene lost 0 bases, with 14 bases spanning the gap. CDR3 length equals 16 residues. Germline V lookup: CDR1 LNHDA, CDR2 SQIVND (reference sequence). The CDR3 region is CASSIKGGTNSYEQYF. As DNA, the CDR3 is TGTGCCAGTAGTATAAAGGGAGGCACCAACTCCTACGAGCAGTACTTC.

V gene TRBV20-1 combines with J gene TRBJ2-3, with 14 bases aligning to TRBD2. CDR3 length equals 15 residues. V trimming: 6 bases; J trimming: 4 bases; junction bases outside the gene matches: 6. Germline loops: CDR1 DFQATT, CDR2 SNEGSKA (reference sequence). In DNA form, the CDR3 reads TGCAGTGCCCGGAGGACTAGCGGGAGGTCAGATACGCAGTATTTT. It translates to CSARRTSGRSDTQYF.

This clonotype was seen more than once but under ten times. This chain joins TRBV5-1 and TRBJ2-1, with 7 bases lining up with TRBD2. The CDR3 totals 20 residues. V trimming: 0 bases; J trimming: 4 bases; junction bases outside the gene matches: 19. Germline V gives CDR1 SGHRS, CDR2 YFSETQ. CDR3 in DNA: TGCGCCAGCAGCTTGGTCCTTGTGGTAGCGGGTCAAATGCTGTACAATGAGCAGTTCTTC. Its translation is CASSLVLVVAGQMLYNEQFF.

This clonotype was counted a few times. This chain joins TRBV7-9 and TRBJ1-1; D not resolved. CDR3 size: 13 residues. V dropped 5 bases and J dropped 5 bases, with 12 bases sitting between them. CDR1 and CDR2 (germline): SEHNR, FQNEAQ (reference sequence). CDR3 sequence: CASSPELRTEAFF. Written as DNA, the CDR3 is TGTGCCAGCAGCCCCGAATTGAGGACTGAAGCTTTCTTT. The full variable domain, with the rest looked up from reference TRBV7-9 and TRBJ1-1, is DTGVSQNPRHKITKRGQNVTFRCDPISEHNRLYWYRQTLGQGPEFLTYFQNEAQLEKSRLLSDRFSAERPKGSFSTLEIQRTEQGDSAMYLCASSPELRTEAFFGQGTRLTVV.

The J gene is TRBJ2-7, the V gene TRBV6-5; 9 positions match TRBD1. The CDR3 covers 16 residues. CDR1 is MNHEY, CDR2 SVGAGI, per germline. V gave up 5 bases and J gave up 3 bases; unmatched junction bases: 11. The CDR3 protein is CASSPHAGTGNYEQYF. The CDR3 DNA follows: TGTGCCAGCAGTCCACACGCCGGGACAGGGAACTACGAGCAGTACTTC.

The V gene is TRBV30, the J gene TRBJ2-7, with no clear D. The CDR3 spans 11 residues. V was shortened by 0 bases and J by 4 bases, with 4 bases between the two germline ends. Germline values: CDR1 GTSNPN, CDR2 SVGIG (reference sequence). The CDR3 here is CAWSVRYEQYF. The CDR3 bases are TGTGCCTGGAGTGTACGGTACGAGCAGTACTTC.

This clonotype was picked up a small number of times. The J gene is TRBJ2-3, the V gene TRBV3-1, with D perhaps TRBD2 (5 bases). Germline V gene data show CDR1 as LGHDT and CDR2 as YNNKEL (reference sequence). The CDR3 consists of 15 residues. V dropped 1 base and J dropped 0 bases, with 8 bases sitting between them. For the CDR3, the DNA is TGTGCCAGCAGCCAAGGACTACTCAGCACAGATACGCAGTATTTT. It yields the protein CASSQGLLSTDTQYF.

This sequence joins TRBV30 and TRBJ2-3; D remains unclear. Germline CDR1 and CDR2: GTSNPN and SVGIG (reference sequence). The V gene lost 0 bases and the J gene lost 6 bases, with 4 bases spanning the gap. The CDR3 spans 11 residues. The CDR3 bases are TGTGCCTGGAGTGTAGGTGATACGCAGTATTTT. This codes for CAWSVGDTQYF.

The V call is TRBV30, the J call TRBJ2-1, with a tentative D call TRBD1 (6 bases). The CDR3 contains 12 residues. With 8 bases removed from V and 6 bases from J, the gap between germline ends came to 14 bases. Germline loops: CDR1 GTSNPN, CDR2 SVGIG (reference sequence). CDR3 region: CAGSRGSNEQFF. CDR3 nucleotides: TGTGCCGGTTCAAGGGGGAGCAATGAGCAGTTCTTC.

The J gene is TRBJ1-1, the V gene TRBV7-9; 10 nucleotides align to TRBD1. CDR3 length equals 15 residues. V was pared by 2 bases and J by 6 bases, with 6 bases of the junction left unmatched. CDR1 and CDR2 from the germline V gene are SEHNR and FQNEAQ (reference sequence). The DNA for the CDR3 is TGTGCCAGCAGCTTACTGGGACAGGGGTCCCCTGAAGCTTTCTTT. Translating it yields CASSLLGQGSPEAFF.